The clone carrying this TCR beta chain was counted many times. This record belongs to a study of regulatory T cells in long-lasting Graves disease. Time point defined: persistent/refractory GD, antithyroid drugs over 5 years with positive TRAb. Scientists built the TCR library using RNA that was extracted from PBMCs. CDR3 regions were amplified by Arm-PCR using iRepertoire HTBI primers to build TCR beta libraries. One entry per CDR3 protein, called by TCRdb with MiXCR from the multiplex PCR reads. The repertoire holds about 290,000 distinct CDR3 sequences, with 20% to 25% as singletons. The clonotype was recovered from a female donor with Graves disease. The material was peripheral blood mononuclear cells (PBMCs), obtained when the disease was refractory, from a patient treated with antithyroid drugs.

CDR3 amino acids: CASSVAGVVTGELFF. The CDR3 DNA follows: TGTGCCAGCAGTGTAGCGGGAGTCGTCACCGGGGAGCTGTTTTTT. The chain couples TRBV2 to TRBJ2-2; 9 positions match TRBD2. V gave up 4 bases and J gave up 4 bases; unmatched junction bases: 4. CDR3 length equals 15 residues. From germline, CDR1 is SNHLY and CDR2 FYNNEI.